The clone carrying this T cell receptor beta chain was detected a few times. This specimen belongs to a study of T-cell reconstitution after alpha-beta-depleted transplantation in children. This CDR3 is built from 15 residues. CDR1 is SGHRS, CDR2 YFSETQ, per germline. V lost 4 bases and J 12 bases, leaving 23 bases between the germline ends. It was with unique molecular identifiers that the TCRbeta library was prepared. TCRdb reanalysed the PCR reads using MiXCR and keeps one entry per CDR3 protein. The repertoire holds a few hundred thousand distinct CDR3 sequences, with 27% as singletons. This specimen consisted of PBMCs, obtained before TCRalphabeta/CD19-depleted stem cell transplant. The sequence was obtained from a boy less than two years old with Wiskott-Aldrich syndrome, due to receive a stem cell transplant. V usage is TRBV5-1 and J usage is TRBJ2-1; possibly TRBD1 for D (5 bases). The CDR3 loop is CASSLEAQAPDLQFF. The CDR3 nucleotides are TGCGCCAGCAGCCTCGAAGCACAGGCGCCCGACCTGCAGTTCTTC.